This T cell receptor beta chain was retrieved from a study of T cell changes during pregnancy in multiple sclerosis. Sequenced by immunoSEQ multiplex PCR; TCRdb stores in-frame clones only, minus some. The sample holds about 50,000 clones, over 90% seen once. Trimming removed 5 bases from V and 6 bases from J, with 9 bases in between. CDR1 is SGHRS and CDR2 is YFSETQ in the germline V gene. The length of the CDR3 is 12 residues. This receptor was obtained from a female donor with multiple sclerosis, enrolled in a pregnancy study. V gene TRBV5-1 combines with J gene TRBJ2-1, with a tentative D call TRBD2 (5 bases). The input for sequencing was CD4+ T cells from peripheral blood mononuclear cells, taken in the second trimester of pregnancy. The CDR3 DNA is TGCGCCAGCAGTCCGGGGATCAATGAGCAGTTCTTC. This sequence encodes CASSPGINEQFF.